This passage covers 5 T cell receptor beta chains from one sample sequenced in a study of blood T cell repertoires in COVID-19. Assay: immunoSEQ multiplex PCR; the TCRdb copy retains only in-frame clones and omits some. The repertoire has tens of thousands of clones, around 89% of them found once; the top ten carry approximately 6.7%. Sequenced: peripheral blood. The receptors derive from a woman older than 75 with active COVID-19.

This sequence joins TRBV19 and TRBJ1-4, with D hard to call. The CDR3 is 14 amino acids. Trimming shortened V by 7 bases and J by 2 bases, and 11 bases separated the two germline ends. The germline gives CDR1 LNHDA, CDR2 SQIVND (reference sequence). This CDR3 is CASKNTVTNEKLFF. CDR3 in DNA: TGTGCCAGTAAAAACACAGTTACTAATGAAAAACTGTTTTTT.

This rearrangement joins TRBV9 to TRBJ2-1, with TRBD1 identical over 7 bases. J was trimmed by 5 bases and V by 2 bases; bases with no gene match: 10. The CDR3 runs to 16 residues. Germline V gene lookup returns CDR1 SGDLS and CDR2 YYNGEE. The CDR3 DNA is TGTGCCAGCAGCGTTTCCGGGACAGCAGGGAACAATGAGCAGTTCTTC. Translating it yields CASSVSGTAGNNEQFF.

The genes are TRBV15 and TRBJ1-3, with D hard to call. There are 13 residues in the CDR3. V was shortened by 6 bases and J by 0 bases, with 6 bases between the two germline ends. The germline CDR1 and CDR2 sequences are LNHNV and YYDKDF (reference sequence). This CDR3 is CATRPSSGNTIYF. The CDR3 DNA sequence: TGTGCCACCAGGCCGAGCTCTGGAAACACCATATATTTT.

CDR3 nucleotide sequence: TGTGCCAGCAGCTTAACTGGGGCTAGCGGGACTTTAGATACGCAGTATTTT. The encoded protein is CASSLTGASGTLDTQYF. This chain joins TRBV7-3 and TRBJ2-3; TRBD2 aligns across 9 bases. CDR1 is SGHTA, CDR2 FQGTGA, per germline. The trim removed 0 bases at V and 5 bases at J, leaving 9 bases unmatched. The CDR3 totals 17 residues. Complete variable domain (other parts from reference TRBV7-3 and TRBJ2-3): GAGVSQTPSNKVTEKGKYVELRCDPISGHTALYWYRQSLGQGPEFLIYFQGTGAADDSGLPNDRFFAVRPEGSVSTLKIQRTERGDSAVYLCASSLTGASGTLDTQYFGPGTRLTVL.

The CDR3, as DNA: TGTGCCAGCAGCTTAATTGGGGAGATGGATGAGCAGTTCTTC. Amino acid sequence: CASSLIGEMDEQFF. The gene calls are TRBV7-3 and TRBJ2-1; TRBD2 might be the D (5 bases). The V end lost 1 base, the J end lost 8 bases, and 12 bases lay between the germline ends. Germline V gene lookup returns CDR1 SGHTA and CDR2 FQGTGA. CDR3 length: 14 amino acids. The variable domain in full, completed from reference TRBV7-3 and TRBJ2-1, reads GAGVSQTPSNKVTEKGKYVELRCDPISGHTALYWYRQSLGQGPEFLIYFQGTGAADDSGLPNDRFFAVRPEGSVSTLKIQRTERGDSAVYLCASSLIGEMDEQFFGPGTRLTVL.